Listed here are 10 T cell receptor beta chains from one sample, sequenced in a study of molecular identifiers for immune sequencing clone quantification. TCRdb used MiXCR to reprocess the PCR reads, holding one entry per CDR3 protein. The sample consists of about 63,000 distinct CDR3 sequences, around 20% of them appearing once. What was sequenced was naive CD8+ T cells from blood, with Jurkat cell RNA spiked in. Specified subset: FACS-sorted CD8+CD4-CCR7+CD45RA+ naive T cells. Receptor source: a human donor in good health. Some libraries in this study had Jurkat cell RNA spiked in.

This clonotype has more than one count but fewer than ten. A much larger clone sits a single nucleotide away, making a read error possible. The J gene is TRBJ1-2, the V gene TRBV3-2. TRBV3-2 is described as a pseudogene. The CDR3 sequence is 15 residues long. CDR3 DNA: TGTGCCCGCAGCCAAGACATAGGGTTGCAGCTTAGCTACACCTTC. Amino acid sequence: CARSQDIGLQLSYTF.

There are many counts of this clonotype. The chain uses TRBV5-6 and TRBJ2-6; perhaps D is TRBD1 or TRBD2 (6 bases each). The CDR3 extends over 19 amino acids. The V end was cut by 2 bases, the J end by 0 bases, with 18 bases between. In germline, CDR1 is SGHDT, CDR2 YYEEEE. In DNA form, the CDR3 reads TGTGCCAGCAGCTTCGGGGGAGCAGGGGTCCTCTCTGGGGCCAACGTCCTGACTTTC. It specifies CASSFGGAGVLSGANVLTF.

The CDR3 loop reads CASSPPNWETQYF. For the CDR3, the DNA is TGTGCCAGCAGCCCTCCGAATTGGGAGACCCAGTACTTC. This chain joins TRBV7-9 and TRBJ2-5; D unclear. The CDR3 is 13 amino acids. V was clipped by 5 bases and J by 5 bases, with 12 bases between them. Germline values: CDR1 SEHNR, CDR2 FQNEAQ (reference sequence).

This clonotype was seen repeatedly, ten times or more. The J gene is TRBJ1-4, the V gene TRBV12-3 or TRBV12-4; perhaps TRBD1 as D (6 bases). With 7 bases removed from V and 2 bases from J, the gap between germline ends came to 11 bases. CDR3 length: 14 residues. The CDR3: CASTTGLTNEKLFF. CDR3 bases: TGTGCCAGCACCACAGGGCTGACTAATGAAAAACTGTTTTTT.

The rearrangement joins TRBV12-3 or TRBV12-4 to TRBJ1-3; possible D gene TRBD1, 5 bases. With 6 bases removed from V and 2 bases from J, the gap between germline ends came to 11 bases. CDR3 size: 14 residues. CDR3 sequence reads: CASREDTTGNTIYF. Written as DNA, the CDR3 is TGTGCCAGCAGGGAGGACACCACTGGAAACACCATATATTTT.

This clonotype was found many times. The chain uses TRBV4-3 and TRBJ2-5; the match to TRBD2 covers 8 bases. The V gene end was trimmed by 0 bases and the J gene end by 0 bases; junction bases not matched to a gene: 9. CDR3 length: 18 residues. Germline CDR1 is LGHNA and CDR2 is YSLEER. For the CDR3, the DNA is TGCGCCAGCAGCCAAGAGGTGGGCGGGAGGACCCACCAAGAGACCCAGTACTTC. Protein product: CASSQEVGGRTHQETQYF.

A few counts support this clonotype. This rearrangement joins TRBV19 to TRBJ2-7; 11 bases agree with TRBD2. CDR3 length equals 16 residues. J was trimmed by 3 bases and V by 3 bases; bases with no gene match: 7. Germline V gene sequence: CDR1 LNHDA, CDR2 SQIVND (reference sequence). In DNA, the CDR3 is TGTGCCAGTAGTATTGTTACTAGCGGGAGAGGCTACGAGCAGTACTTC. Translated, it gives CASSIVTSGRGYEQYF.

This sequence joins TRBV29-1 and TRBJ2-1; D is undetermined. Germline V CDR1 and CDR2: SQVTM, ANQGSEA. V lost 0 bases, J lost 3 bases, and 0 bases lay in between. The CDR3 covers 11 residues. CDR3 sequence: CSVEDYNEQFF. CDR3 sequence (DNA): TGCAGCGTTGAAGACTACAATGAGCAGTTCTTC.

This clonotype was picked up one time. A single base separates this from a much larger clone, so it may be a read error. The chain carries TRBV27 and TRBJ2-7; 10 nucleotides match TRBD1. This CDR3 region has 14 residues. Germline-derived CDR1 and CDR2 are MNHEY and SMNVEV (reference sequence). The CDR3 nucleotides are TGTGCCGGCAGTTCTGGGACAGGGGCCTACGAGCAGTACTTC. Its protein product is CAGSSGTGAYEQYF.

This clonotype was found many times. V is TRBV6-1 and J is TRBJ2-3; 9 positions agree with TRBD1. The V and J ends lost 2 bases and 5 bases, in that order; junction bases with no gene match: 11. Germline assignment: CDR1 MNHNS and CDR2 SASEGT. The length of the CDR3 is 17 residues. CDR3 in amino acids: CASSEKTGGYQEDTQYF. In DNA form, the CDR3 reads TGTGCCAGCAGTGAAAAGACAGGGGGTTATCAGGAAGATACGCAGTATTTT.